Below, 16 T cell receptor beta chains from the same sample are listed, as sequenced in a study of cytomegalovirus exposure and HLA in healthy donors. The PCR ran on 60 Vbeta and 13 Jbeta primers. Clones were read by immunoSEQ multiplex PCR, and TCRdb kept only the in-frame ones, dropping some. Of approximately 280,000 clones in the sample, about 90% are singletons; the top ten hold more than 2%. Sample: PBMCs. The receptors originated from a woman aged 18 to 35 in good health and CMV-seronegative.

This clone showed up just a few times. The chain recombines TRBV13 with TRBJ2-4, with D uncertain. V dropped 5 bases and J dropped 0 bases, with 8 bases sitting between them. Germline V gene sequence: CDR1 PRHDT, CDR2 FYEKMQ (reference sequence). The CDR3 is 14 residues long. CDR3 loop: CASSPLLAKNIQYF. The CDR3 DNA sequence: TGTGCCAGCAGCCCCCTATTAGCCAAAAACATTCAGTACTTC.

The sample holds a few counts of this clone. This chain connects TRBV27 to TRBJ2-7, with D possibly TRBD1 on 6 matching bases. This CDR3 comprises 16 residues. Looked up from germline, CDR1 is MNHEY and CDR2 is SMNVEV (reference sequence). The V gene lost 6 bases and the J gene lost 7 bases, with 25 bases spanning the gap. CDR3 coding DNA: TGTGCCAGCAGACCATTCACGGACAGCCAGCCGGGGGAGCAGTACTTC. Translated: CASRPFTDSQPGEQYF.

This rearrangement joins TRBV7-6 to TRBJ2-5; maybe TRBD2 (5 bases). V lost 0 bases and J lost 5, with 16 bases in between. Per the germline V gene, CDR1 is SGHVS and CDR2 is FNYEAQ. The CDR3 consists of 16 residues. CDR3 sequence: CASSLAQRTQGETQYF. DNA of the CDR3: TGTGCCAGCAGCTTAGCCCAGCGGACCCAAGGGGAGACCCAGTACTTC.

The chain links TRBV5-8 to TRBJ2-3; D is perhaps TRBD1 (5 bases). CDR1 and CDR2 from the germline V gene are SGHTS and YDEGEE. The germline V and J ends were trimmed by 0 bases and 4 bases, with 9 bases remaining between them. The CDR3 contains 14 residues. In DNA form, the CDR3 reads TGTGCCAGCAGCTTGGTCCAGGGCCCAGATACGCAGTATTTT. Its translation is CASSLVQGPDTQYF.

CDR3 loop: CASSLTPGGRAYEQYF. CDR3 sequence (DNA): TGTGCCAGCAGCTTAACCCCAGGAGGACGTGCCTACGAGCAGTACTTC. The J gene is TRBJ2-7, the V gene TRBV7-9, with D possibly matching TRBD2 (5 bases). V was trimmed by 2 bases and J by 2 bases, leaving 16 bases between them. The CDR3 has 16 residues. Germline V CDR1 and CDR2: SEHNR, FQNEAQ (reference sequence). Looking up the rest from reference TRBV7-9 and TRBJ2-7 gives the full variable domain: DTGVSQNPRHKITKRGQNVTFRCDPISEHNRLYWYRQTLGQGPEFLTYFQNEAQLEKSRLLSDRFSAERPKGSFSTLEIQRTEQGDSAMYLCASSLTPGGRAYEQYFGPGTRLTVT.

This clone was seen only once. This chain connects TRBV5-1 to TRBJ2-3, with 9 nucleotides matching TRBD2. With 3 bases clipped from V and 1 base from J, the junction kept 6 bases outside the gene matches. Germline-derived CDR1 and CDR2 are SGHRS and YFSETQ. CDR3 size: 16 residues. In nucleotides, the CDR3 is TGCGCCAGCAGCTATAGCGGGGGTGGGGGCACAGATACGCAGTATTTT. Translation: CASSYSGGGGTDTQYF.

The chain combines TRBV30 with TRBJ1-1, with D perhaps TRBD1 (5 bases). The CDR3 is 12 amino acids. Per germline, CDR1 GTSNPN and CDR2 SVGIG (reference sequence). Trimming took 3 bases from V and 3 from J, leaving 8 bases between them. The DNA of the CDR3 is TGTGCCTGGAGCCCAGGGCACACTGAAGCTTTCTTT. This sequence encodes CAWSPGHTEAFF.

The chain links TRBV11-1 to TRBJ2-7, with D possibly TRBD1 on 6 matching bases. Per the germline V gene, CDR1 is SGHAT and CDR2 is FQDESV (reference sequence). V was pared by 5 bases and J by 6 bases, with 17 bases between. This CDR3 has 14 residues. The CDR3 loop reads CASSLDSIIREQYF. The CDR3 bases are TGTGCCAGCAGCCTGGACAGTATAATCCGCGAGCAGTACTTC.

The J gene is TRBJ1-2, the V gene TRBV27; no firm D call. The ends were cut back, 5 bases at V and 8 bases at J, with 33 bases in the middle. The germline V gene encodes CDR1 MNHEY and CDR2 SMNVEV (reference sequence). This CDR3 has 19 amino acids. CDR3 sequence reads: CASSENPLGRSSTEPGYTF. CDR3 nucleotide sequence: TGTGCCAGCAGTGAGAATCCCCTCGGTAGGTCATCTACAGAACCGGGCTACACCTTC.

The chain couples TRBV2 to TRBJ2-7; D perhaps matches TRBD2 (6 bases). Germline values: CDR1 SNHLY, CDR2 FYNNEI. The V and J ends lost 1 base and 7 bases respectively, with 11 bases between them. The CDR3 is made up of 13 amino acids. The DNA of the CDR3 is TGTGCCAGCAGTGAAGTACCCCGGGGGGAGCAGTACTTC. This translates into CASSEVPRGEQYF.

J is TRBJ1-2 and V is TRBV5-5; no firm D call. There are 15 residues in the CDR3. The germline V gene has CDR1 SGHKS and CDR2 YYEKEE (reference sequence). The V and J ends lost 4 bases and 2 bases respectively, with 15 bases between them. In DNA, the CDR3 is TGTGCCAGCAGCCTTGGGCATGGCGGGAACTATGGCTACACCTTC. Translation gives CASSLGHGGNYGYTF.

V and J are TRBV5-1 and TRBJ1-2; D is ambiguous. V was shortened by 0 bases and J by 4 bases, with 7 bases between the two germline ends. Germline assignment: CDR1 SGHRS and CDR2 YFSETQ. The CDR3 has 13 amino acids. Here the CDR3 reads CASSLDIAYGYTF. The CDR3 region has the DNA TGCGCCAGCAGCTTGGACATAGCCTATGGCTACACCTTC.

This chain uses TRBV5-1 with TRBJ2-7, with TRBD2 identical over 8 bases. The CDR3 covers 17 residues. V lost 2 bases, J lost 1 base, and 11 bases stayed unmatched. Germline V CDR1 and CDR2: SGHRS, YFSETQ. The CDR3 is CASSLGSVAGPSYEQYF. In nucleotides, the CDR3 is TGCGCCAGCAGCTTAGGGTCCGTAGCGGGGCCTTCCTACGAGCAGTACTTC.

The chain employs TRBV6-5 and TRBJ2-5, with 9 positions matching TRBD1. The J call may be faulty, since TRBJ2-7 better matches the DNA end. Germline-derived CDR1 and CDR2 are MNHEY and SVGAGI. The CDR3 runs to 15 residues. In nucleotides, the CDR3 is TGTGCCAGCAGGGTACAGGGGGCTACTACTACCGAGCAGTACTTC. This codes for CASRVQGATTTEQYF.

With regard to this clone: The identical CDR3 is also encoded by other nucleotide sequences in the sample. The chain couples TRBV30 to TRBJ1-1; D call uncertain. V lost 3 bases to trimming and J lost 1 base, with 9 bases between them. The CDR3 extends over 13 amino acids. Germline V gives CDR1 GTSNPN, CDR2 SVGIG (reference sequence). In nucleotides, the CDR3 is TGTGCCTGGAGCCGCGCCGAGAACACTGAAGCTTTCTTT. Residues: CAWSRAENTEAFF.

This clone was recorded once. This chain links TRBV5-1 with TRBJ1-2; D uncertain. CDR3 length: 15 amino acids. Germline assignment: CDR1 SGHRS and CDR2 YFSETQ. V dropped 0 bases and J dropped 5 bases, with 14 bases sitting between them. CDR3 DNA: TGCGCCAGCAGCTTGGTGTTAGAGGGCTCTTATGGCTACACCTTC. As protein: CASSLVLEGSYGYTF. Full variable domain (outside the CDR3, taken from reference TRBV5-1 and TRBJ1-2): KAGVTQTPRYLIKTRGQQVTLSCSPISGHRSVSWYQQTPGQGLQFLFEYFSETQRNKGNFPGRFSGRQFSNSRSEMNVSTLELGDSALYLCASSLVLEGSYGYTFGSGTRLTVV.